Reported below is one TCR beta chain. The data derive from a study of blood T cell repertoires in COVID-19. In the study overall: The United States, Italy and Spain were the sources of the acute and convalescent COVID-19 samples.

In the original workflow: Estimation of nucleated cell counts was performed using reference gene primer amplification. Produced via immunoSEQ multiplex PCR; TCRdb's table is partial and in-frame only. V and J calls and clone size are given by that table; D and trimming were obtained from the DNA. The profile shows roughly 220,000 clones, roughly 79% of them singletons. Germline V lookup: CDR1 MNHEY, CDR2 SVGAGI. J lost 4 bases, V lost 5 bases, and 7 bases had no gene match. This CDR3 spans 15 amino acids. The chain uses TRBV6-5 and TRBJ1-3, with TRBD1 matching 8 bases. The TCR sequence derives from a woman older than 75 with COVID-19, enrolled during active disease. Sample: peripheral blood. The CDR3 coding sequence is TGTGCCAGCAGTCCCCGGACAGGGACGGGAAACACCATATATTTT. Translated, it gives CASSPRTGTGNTIYF.